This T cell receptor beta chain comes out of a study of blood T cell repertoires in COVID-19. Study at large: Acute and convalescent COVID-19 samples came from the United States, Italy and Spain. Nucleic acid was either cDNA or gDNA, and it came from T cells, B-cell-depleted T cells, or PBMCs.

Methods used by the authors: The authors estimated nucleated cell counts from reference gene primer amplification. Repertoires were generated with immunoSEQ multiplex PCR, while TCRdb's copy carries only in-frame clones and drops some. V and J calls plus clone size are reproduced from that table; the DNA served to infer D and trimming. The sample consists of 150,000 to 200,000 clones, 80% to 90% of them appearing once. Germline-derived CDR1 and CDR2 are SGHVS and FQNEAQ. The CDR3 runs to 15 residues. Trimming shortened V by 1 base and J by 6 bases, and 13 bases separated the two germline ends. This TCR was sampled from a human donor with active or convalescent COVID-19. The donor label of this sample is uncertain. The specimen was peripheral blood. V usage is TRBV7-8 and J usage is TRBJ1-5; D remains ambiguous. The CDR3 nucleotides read TGTGCCAGCAGCTTAGGGTGGGTGGGCACTCAGCCCCAGCATTTT. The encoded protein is CASSLGWVGTQPQHF.